The 2 T cell receptor beta chains below all came from one sample that was sequenced in a study of blood T cell repertoires in COVID-19. Using immunoSEQ multiplex PCR, the repertoire was profiled, and TCRdb retains in-frame clones only, with some absent. This sample has approximately 100,000 clones, with roughly 85% found just once. The sample was peripheral blood. The origin of the receptors is an elderly man with acute or convalescent COVID-19.

This sequence joins TRBV20-1 and TRBJ1-1, with D unclear. This CDR3 comprises 11 residues. Trimming stripped 3 bases from V and 6 bases from J, with 8 bases between. Germline loops: CDR1 DFQATT, CDR2 SNEGSKA (reference sequence). The CDR3 reads CSASRGAEAFF. The CDR3 nucleotides read TGCAGTGCTAGCCGCGGTGCTGAAGCTTTCTTT.

This chain uses TRBV20-1 with TRBJ1-5, with D possibly TRBD1 on 5 matching bases. The V gene's germline CDR1 is DFQATT and CDR2 SNEGSKA (reference sequence). There are 11 residues in the CDR3. V was shortened by 6 bases and J by 8 bases, with 11 bases between the two germline ends. The CDR3 is CSAAGGEPQHF. The CDR3 nucleotides read TGCAGTGCCGCGGGGGGGGAGCCCCAGCATTTT.